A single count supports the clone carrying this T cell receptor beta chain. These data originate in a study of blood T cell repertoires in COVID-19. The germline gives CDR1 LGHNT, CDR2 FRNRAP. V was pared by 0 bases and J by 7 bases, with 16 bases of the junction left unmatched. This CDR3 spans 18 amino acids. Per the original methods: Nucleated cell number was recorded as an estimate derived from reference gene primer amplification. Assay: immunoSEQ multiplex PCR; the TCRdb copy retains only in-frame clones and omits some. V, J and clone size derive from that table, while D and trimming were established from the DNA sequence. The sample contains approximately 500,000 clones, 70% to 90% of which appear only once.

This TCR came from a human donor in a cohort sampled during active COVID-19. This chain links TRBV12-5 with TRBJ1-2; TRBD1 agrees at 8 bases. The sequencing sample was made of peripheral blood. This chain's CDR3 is CASGLVLGQGAPISGYTF. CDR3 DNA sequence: TGTGCTAGTGGTTTGGTACTCGGCCAGGGGGCGCCTATTAGTGGCTACACCTTC. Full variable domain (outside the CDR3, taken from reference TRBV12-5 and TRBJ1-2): DARVTQTPRHKVTEMGQEVTMRCQPILGHNTVFWYRQTMMQGLELLAYFRNRAPLDDSGMPKDRFSAEMPDATLATLKIQPSEPRDSAVYFCASGLVLGQGAPISGYTFGSGTRLTVV.